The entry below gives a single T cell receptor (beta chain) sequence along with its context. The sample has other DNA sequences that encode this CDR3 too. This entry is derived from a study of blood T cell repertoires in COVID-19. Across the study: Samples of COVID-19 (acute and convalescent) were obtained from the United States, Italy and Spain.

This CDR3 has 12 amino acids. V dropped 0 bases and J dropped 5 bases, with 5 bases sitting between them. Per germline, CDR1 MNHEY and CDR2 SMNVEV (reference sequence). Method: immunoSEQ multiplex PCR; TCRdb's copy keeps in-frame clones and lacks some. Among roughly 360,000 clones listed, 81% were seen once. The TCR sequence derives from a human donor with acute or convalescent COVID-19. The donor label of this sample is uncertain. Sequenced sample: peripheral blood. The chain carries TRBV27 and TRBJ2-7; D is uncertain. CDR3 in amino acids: CASSLSGDEQYF. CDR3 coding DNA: TGTGCCAGCAGTTTATCCGGAGACGAGCAGTACTTC.